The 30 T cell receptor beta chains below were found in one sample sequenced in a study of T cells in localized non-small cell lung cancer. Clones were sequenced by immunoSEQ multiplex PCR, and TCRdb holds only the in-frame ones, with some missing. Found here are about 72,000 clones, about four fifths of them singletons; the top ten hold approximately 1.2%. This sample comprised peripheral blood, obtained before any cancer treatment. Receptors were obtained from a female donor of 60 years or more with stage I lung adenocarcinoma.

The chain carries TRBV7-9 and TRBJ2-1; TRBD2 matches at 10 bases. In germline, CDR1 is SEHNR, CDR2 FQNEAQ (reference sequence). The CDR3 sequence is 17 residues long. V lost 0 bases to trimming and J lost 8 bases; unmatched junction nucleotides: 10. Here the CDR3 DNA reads TGTGCCAGCAGCTTAGCCCTGGCTAGCGGGAGAGGACATGAGCAGTTCTTC. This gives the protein CASSLALASGRGHEQFF.

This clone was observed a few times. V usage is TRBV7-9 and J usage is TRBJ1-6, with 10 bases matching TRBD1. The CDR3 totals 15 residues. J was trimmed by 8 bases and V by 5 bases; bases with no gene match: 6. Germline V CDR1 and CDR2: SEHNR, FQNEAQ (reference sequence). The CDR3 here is CASSPWTGGDSPLHF. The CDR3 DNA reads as TGTGCCAGCAGCCCCTGGACAGGGGGTGATTCACCCCTCCACTTT.

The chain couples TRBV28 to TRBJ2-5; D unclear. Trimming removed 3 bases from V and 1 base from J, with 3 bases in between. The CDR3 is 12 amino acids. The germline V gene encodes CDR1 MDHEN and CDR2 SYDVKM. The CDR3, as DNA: TGTGCCAGCAGTTTGATCCAAGAGACCCAGTACTTC. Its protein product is CASSLIQETQYF.

The CDR3 region is CASSQRQAETQYF. In nucleotides, the CDR3 is TGTGCCAGCAGCCAAAGACAGGCGGAGACCCAGTACTTC. The J gene is TRBJ2-5, the V gene TRBV4-2; tentatively, D is TRBD1 (6 bases). Germline CDR1 is LGHNA and CDR2 is YNFKEQ. CDR3 length: 13 amino acids. V was clipped by 2 bases and J by 5 bases, with 9 bases between them.

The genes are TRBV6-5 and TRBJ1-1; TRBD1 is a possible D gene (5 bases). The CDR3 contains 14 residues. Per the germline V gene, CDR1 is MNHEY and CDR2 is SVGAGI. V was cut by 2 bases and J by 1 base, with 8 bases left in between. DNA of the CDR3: TGTGCCAGCAGTTACGGGGCCTGGAACACTGAAGCTTTCTTT. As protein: CASSYGAWNTEAFF.

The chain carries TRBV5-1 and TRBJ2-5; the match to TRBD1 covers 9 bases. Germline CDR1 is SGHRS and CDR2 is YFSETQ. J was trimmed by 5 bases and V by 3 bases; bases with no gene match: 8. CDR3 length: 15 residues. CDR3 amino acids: CASSWGQGAGETQYF. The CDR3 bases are TGCGCCAGCAGCTGGGGACAGGGTGCGGGGGAGACCCAGTACTTC.

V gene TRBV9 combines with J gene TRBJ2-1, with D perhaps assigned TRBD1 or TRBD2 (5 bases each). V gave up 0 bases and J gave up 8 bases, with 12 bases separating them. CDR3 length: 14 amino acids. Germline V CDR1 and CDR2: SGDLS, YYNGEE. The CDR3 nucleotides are TGTGCCAGCAGCGTAGAGGGGAGAAAGGATGAGCAGTTCTTC. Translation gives CASSVEGRKDEQFF.

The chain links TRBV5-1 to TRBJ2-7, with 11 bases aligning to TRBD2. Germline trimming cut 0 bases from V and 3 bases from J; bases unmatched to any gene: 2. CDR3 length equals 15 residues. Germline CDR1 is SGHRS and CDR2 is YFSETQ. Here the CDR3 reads CASSLGTSGHYEQYF. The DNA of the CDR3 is TGCGCCAGCAGCTTGGGGACTAGCGGGCACTACGAGCAGTACTTC.

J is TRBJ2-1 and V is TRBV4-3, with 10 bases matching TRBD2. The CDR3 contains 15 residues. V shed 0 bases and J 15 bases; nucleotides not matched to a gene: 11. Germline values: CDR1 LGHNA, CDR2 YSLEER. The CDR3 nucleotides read TGCGCCAGCAGCCAAGATCACCTAGCGGGAGTGGGATCGTTCTTC. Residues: CASSQDHLAGVGSFF.

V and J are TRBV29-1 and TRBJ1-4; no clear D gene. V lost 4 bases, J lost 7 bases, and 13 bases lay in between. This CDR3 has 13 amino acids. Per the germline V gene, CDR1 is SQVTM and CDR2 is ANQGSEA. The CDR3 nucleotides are TGCAGCGTTGGTGCCCTGGGGAGTGAAAAACTGTTTTTT. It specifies CSVGALGSEKLFF. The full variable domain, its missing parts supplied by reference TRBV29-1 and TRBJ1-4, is SAVISQKPSRDICQRGTSLTIQCQVDSQVTMMFWYRQQPGQSLTLIATANQGSEATYESGFVIDKFPISRPNLTFSTLTVSNMSPEDSSIYLCSVGALGSEKLFFGSGTQLSVL.

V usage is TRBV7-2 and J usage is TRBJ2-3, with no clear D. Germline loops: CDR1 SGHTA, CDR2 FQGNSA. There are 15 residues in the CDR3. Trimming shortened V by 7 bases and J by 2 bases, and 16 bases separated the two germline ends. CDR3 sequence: CASMLSLGSTDTQYF. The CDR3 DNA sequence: TGTGCCAGCATGTTGAGCCTTGGGTCCACAGATACGCAGTATTTT.

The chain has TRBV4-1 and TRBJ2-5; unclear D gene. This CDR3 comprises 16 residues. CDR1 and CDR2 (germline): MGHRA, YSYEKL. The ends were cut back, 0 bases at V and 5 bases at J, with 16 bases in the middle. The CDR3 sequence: CASSQEPSAPGETQYF. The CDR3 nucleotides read TGCGCCAGCAGCCAAGAACCGAGCGCCCCCGGGGAGACCCAGTACTTC.

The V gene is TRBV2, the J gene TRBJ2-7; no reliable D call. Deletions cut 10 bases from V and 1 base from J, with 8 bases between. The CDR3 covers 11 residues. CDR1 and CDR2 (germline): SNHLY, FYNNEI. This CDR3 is CATTSSYEQYF. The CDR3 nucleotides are TGTGCCACCACTTCATCCTACGAGCAGTACTTC.

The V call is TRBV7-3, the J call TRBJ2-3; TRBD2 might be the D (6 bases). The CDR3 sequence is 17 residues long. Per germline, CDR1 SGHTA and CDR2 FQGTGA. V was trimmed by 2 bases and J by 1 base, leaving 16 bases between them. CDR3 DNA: TGTGCCAGCAGCTTAGTGGGGGGTAATGTCGGCACAGATACGCAGTATTTT. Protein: CASSLVGGNVGTDTQYF.

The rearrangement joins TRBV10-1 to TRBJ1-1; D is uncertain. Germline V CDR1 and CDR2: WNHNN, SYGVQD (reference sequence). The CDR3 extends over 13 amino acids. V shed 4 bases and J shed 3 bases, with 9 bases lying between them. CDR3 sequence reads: CASSGLLDTEAFF. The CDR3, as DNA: TGCGCCAGCAGTGGGCTTTTGGACACTGAAGCTTTCTTT.

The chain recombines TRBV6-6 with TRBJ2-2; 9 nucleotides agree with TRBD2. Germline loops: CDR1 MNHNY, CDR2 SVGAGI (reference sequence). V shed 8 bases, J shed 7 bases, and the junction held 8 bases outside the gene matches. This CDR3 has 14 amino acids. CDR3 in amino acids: CASGASSGVGELFF. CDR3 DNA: TGTGCCAGCGGTGCCTCTAGCGGGGTCGGGGAGCTGTTTTTT.

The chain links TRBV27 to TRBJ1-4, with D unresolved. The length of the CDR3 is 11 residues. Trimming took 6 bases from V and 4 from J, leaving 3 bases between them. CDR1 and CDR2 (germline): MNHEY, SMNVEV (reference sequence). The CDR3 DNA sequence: TGTGCCAGCAGGAGTAATGAAAAACTGTTTTTT. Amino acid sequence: CASRSNEKLFF.

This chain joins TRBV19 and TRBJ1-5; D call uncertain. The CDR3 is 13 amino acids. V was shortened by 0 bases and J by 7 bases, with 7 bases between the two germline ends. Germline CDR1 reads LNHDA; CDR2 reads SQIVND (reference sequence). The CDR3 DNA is TGTGCCAGTAGTATAGATGAGTACCAGCCCCAGCATTTT. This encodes CASSIDEYQPQHF.

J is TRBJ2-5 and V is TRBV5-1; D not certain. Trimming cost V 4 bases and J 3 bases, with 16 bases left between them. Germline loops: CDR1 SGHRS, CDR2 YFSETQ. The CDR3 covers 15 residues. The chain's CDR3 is CASSPLFVTKETQYF. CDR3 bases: TGCGCCAGCAGCCCCCTATTTGTGACAAAAGAGACCCAGTACTTC.

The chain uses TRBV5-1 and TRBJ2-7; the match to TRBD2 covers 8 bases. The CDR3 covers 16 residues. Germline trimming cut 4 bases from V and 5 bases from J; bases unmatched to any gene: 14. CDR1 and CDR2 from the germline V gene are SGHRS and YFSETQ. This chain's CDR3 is CASSAQLSGSNNEQYF. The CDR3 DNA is TGCGCCAGCAGCGCCCAACTAAGCGGGAGTAACAACGAGCAGTACTTC.

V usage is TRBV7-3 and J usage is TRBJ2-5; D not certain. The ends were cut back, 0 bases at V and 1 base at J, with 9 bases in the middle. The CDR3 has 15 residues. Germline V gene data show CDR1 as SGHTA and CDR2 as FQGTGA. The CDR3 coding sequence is TGTGCCAGCAGCTTAACTGGCTCCCTCCAAGAGACCCAGTACTTC. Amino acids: CASSLTGSLQETQYF.

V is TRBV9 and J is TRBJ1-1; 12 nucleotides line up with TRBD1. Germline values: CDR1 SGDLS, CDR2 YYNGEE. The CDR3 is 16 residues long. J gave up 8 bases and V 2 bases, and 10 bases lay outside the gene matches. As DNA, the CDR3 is TGTGCCAGCAGCGTCCTAATTGGGACAGGGGGCTTCGAAGCTTTCTTT. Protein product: CASSVLIGTGGFEAFF. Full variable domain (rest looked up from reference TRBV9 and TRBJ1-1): DSGVTQTPKHLITATGQRVTLRCSPRSGDLSVYWYQQSLDQGLQFLIQYYNGEERAKGNILERFSAQQFPDLHSELNLSSLELGDSALYFCASSVLIGTGGFEAFFGQGTRLTVV.

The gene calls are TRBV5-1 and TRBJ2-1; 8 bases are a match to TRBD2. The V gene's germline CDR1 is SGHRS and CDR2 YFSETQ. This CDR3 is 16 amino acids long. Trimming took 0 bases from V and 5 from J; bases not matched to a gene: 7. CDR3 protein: CASSLAPAGADNEQFF. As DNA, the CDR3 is TGCGCCAGCAGCTTGGCCCCAGCGGGGGCCGACAATGAGCAGTTCTTC.

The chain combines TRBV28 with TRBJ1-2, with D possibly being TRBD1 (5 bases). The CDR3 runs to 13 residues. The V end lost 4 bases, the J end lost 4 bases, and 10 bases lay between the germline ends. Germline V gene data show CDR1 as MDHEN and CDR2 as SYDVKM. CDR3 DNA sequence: TGTGCCAGCAGTTCGACAGCATTCTATGGCTACACCTTC. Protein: CASSSTAFYGYTF.

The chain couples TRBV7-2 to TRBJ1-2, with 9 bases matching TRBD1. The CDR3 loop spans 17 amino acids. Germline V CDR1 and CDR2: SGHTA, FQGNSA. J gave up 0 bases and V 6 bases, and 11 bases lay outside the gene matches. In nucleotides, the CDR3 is TGTGCCAGCAGACCCACAGGGGGCTCATTCTCTAACTATGGCTACACCTTC. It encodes CASRPTGGSFSNYGYTF.

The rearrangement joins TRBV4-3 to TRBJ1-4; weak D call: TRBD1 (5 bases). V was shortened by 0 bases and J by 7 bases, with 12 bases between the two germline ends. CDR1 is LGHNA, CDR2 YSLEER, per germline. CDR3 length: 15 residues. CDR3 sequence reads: CASSQDPGLPEKLFF. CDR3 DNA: TGCGCCAGCAGCCAAGACCCGGGGCTACCTGAAAAACTGTTTTTT.

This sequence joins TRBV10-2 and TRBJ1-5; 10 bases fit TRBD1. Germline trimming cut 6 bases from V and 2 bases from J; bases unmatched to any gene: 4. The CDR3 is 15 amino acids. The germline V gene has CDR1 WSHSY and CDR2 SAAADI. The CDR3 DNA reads TGCGCCAGCAGGGCCGGGACAGGGGGCAATCAGCCCCAGCATTTT. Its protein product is CASRAGTGGNQPQHF.

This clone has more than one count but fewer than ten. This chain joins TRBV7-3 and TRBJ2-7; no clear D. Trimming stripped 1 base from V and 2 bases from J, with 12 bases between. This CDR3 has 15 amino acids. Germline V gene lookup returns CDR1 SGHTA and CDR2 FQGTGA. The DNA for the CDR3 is TGTGCCAGCAGCTTAATCGGTGGCTCGACCTACGAGCAGTACTTC. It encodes CASSLIGGSTYEQYF.

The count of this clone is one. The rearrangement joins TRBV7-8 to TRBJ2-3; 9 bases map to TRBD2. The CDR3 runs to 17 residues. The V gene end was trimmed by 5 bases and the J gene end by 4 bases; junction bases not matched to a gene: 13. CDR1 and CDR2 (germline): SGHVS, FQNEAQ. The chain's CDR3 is CASSLEVGGGAADTQYF. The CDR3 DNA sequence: TGTGCCAGCAGCCTGGAGGTGGGCGGGGGGGCCGCAGATACGCAGTATTTT.

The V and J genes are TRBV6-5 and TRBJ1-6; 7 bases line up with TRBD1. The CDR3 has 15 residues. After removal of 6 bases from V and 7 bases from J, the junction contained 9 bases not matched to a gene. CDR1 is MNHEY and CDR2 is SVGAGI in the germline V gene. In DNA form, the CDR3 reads TGTGCCAGCAGCCGGGGGACAGTAGGCAATTCACCCCTCCACTTT. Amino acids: CASSRGTVGNSPLHF.